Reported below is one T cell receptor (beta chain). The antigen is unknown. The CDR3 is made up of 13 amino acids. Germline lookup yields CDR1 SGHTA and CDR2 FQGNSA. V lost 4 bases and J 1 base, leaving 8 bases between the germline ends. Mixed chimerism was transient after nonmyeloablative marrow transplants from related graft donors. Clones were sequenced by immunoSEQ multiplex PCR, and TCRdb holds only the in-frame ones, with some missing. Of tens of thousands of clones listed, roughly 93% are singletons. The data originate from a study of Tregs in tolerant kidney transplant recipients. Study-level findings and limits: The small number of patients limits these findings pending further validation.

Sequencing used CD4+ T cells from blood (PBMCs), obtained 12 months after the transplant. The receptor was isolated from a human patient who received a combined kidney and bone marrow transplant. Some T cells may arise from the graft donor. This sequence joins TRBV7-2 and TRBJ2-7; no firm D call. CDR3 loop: CASSSQVSYEQYF. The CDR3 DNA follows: TGTGCCAGCAGCTCCCAGGTTTCCTACGAGCAGTACTTC.